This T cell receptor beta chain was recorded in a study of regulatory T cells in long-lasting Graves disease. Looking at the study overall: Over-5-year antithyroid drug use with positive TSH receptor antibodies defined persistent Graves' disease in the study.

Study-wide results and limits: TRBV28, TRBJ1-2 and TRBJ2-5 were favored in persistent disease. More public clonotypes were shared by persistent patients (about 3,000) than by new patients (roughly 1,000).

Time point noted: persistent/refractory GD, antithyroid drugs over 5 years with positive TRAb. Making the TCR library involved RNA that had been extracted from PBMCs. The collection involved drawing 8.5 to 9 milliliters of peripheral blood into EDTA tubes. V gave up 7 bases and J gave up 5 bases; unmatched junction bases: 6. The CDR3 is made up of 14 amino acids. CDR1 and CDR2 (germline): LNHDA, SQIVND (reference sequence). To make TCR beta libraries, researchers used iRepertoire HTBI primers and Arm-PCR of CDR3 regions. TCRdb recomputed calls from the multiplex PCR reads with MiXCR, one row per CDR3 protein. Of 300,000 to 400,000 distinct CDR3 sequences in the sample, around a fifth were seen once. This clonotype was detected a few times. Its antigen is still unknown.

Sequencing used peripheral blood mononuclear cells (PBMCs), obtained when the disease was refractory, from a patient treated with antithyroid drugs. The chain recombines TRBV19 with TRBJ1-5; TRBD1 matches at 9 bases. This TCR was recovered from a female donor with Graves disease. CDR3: CASKARTGDQPQHF. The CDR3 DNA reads TGTGCCAGTAAAGCTAGGACAGGGGATCAGCCCCAGCATTTT.